Shown below are 29 T cell receptor beta chains from a single sample sequenced in a study of T cell responses to AZD1222 COVID-19 vaccine. Some clones are missing from TCRdb's copy, which holds only in-frame ones; the method was immunoSEQ multiplex PCR. The sample yields approximately 100,000 clones, roughly nine tenths seen once. The material was peripheral blood, obtained on day 0 of AZD1222 vaccination. The receptors derive from an adult in good health.

The V gene is TRBV7-2, the J gene TRBJ2-2; D perhaps matches TRBD1 (6 bases). V was clipped by 4 bases and J by 3 bases, with 9 bases between them. CDR3 size: 14 residues. Germline loops: CDR1 SGHTA, CDR2 FQGNSA. In DNA form, the CDR3 reads TGTGCCAGCAGCTCAAGGACAGACACCGGGGAGCTGTTTTTT. It translates to CASSSRTDTGELFF. Combining the CDR3 with reference TRBV7-2 and TRBJ2-2 gives the whole variable domain GAGVSQSPSNKVTEKGKDVELRCDPISGHTALYWYRQSLGQGLEFLIYFQGNSAPDKSGLPSDRFSAERTGGSVSTLTIQRTQQEDSAVYLCASSSRTDTGELFFGEGSRLTVL.

The chain joins TRBV2 to TRBJ2-2, with D hard to call. The germline V gene has CDR1 SNHLY and CDR2 FYNNEI. V was pared by 8 bases and J by 8 bases, with 6 bases between. This CDR3 is built from 10 residues. This CDR3 reads CASLGGELFF. The CDR3 nucleotides read TGTGCCAGCTTGGGGGGGGAGCTGTTTTTT.

V gene TRBV28 combines with J gene TRBJ1-2, with 8 bases lining up with TRBD1. The CDR3 is made up of 13 amino acids. V dropped 3 bases and J dropped 8; count of bases not matched to a gene: 5. Germline V lookup: CDR1 MDHEN, CDR2 SYDVKM. CDR3 sequence: CASSFQGAQGYTF. The CDR3 DNA sequence: TGTGCCAGCAGTTTCCAGGGGGCGCAGGGCTACACCTTC.

The chain couples TRBV27 to TRBJ2-2; 7 bases fit TRBD2. This CDR3 region has 20 residues. CDR1 and CDR2 from the germline V gene are MNHEY and SMNVEV (reference sequence). Unmatched junction bases numbered 20, after V lost 4 bases and J lost 3 bases. This CDR3 is CASSYLWDYRLTGDTGELFF. For the CDR3, the DNA is TGTGCCAGCAGTTACCTCTGGGACTACCGACTAACGGGTGACACCGGGGAGCTGTTTTTT.

The chain has TRBV2 and TRBJ2-7; no definite D call. Trimming stripped 3 bases from V and 5 bases from J, with 8 bases between. Germline values: CDR1 SNHLY, CDR2 FYNNEI. The CDR3 length is 12 residues. CDR3 in DNA: TGTGCCAGCAGTGATCGCCGAAACGAGCAGTACTTC. Translating it yields CASSDRRNEQYF. The full variable domain, in which reference TRBV2 and TRBJ2-7 provide the parts outside the CDR3, is EPEVTQTPSHQVTQMGQEVILRCVPISNHLYFYWYRQILGQKVEFLVSFYNNEISEKSEIFDDQFSVERPDGSNFTLKIRSTKLEDSAMYFCASSDRRNEQYFGPGTRLTVT.

The chain recombines TRBV30 with TRBJ2-7; no clear D. Germline CDR1 is GTSNPN and CDR2 is SVGIG (reference sequence). The V gene lost 5 bases and the J gene lost 3 bases, with 14 bases spanning the gap. The CDR3 totals 13 residues. The CDR3 DNA reads TGTGCCTGGGCGGCAGGCGTCGACTACGAGCAGTACTTC. Protein sequence: CAWAAGVDYEQYF.

The chain carries TRBV30 and TRBJ1-1; TRBD1 agrees at 9 bases. The CDR3 spans 14 residues. V trimming: 2 bases; J trimming: 1 base; junction bases outside the gene matches: 2. CDR1 and CDR2 from the germline V gene are GTSNPN and SVGIG (reference sequence). The CDR3 nucleotides read TGTGCCTGGAGTAACAGGGGGCAGAACACTGAAGCTTTCTTT. Translation: CAWSNRGQNTEAFF.

This clone was seen only a few times. The rearrangement joins TRBV11-2 to TRBJ1-3, with TRBD1 matching over 8 bases. Germline CDR1 reads SGHAT; CDR2 reads FQNNGV. This CDR3 is built from 17 residues. Trimming removed 0 bases from V and 1 base from J; junction bases left unmatched: 5. CDR3 bases: TGTGCCAGCAGCTTAGATCGCAGGGGGCTGTCTGGAAACACCATATATTTT. It encodes CASSLDRRGLSGNTIYF.

CDR3 in DNA: TGTGCCAGCAGCGAAACAGGGGCGAGCTACACCTTC. This translates into CASSETGASYTF. The V and J genes are TRBV2 and TRBJ1-2, with TRBD1 matching 7 bases. Germline V gene sequence: CDR1 SNHLY, CDR2 FYNNEI. This CDR3 is built from 12 residues. Losses at the gene ends were 6 bases for V and 9 bases for J; bases not matched to a gene: 7.

V and J are TRBV12-5 and TRBJ2-2; TRBD2 matches 8 bases. The J segment lost 2 bases and the V segment lost 6 bases, leaving 20 bases of the junction unmatched. Germline-derived CDR1 and CDR2 are LGHNT and FRNRAP. The CDR3 extends over 20 amino acids. In DNA form, the CDR3 reads TGTGCTAGTGGGTTTCTGTTGGATCAGCGGGAGACGAAAAACACCGGGGAGCTGTTTTTT. Encoded protein: CASGFLLDQRETKNTGELFF.

The rearrangement links TRBV27 to TRBJ2-7; 10 nucleotides line up with TRBD1. From germline, CDR1 is MNHEY and CDR2 SMNVEV (reference sequence). V lost 3 bases and J lost 7; bases outside the gene matches: 6. The CDR3 has 14 amino acids. The DNA for the CDR3 is TGTGCCAGCAGTTTGGACAGGGGGGGGATAGAGCAGTACTTC. As protein: CASSLDRGGIEQYF.

The J gene is TRBJ1-1, the V gene TRBV5-1; D remains ambiguous. This CDR3 comprises 14 residues. The germline V gene has CDR1 SGHRS and CDR2 YFSETQ. V was clipped by 0 bases and J by 1 base, with 7 bases between them. CDR3 in DNA: TGCGCCAGCAGCTTGGCGCAGACGAACACTGAAGCTTTCTTT. Residues: CASSLAQTNTEAFF.

The chain has TRBV5-8 and TRBJ2-3, with 9 bases aligning to TRBD2. Germline CDR1 is SGHTS and CDR2 is YDEGEE. V gave up 5 bases and J gave up 0 bases; unmatched junction bases: 10. CDR3 size: 17 residues. CDR3 region: CASRILAGLPSTDTQYF. CDR3 sequence (DNA): TGTGCCAGCAGGATACTAGCGGGTTTACCTAGCACAGATACGCAGTATTTT.

The chain uses TRBV12-3 or TRBV12-4 and TRBJ2-7, with D possibly called TRBD1 or TRBD2 (5 bases each). This CDR3 is 13 amino acids long. V was pared by 5 bases and J by 5 bases, with 13 bases between. CDR3 in amino acids: CASSGDRRHEQYF. Here the CDR3 DNA reads TGTGCCAGCAGTGGGGACCGTAGGCACGAGCAGTACTTC.

In its sample, this clone ranks as medium-sized. The chain links TRBV18 to TRBJ1-4, with TRBD1 identical over 8 bases. This CDR3 is built from 15 residues. The ends lost 0 bases at V and 8 bases at J; junction bases unmatched: 5. The germline V gene encodes CDR1 KGHSH and CDR2 LQKENI. CDR3 in DNA: TGTGCCAGCTCACCACCGGACAGGGTTGGGGAAAAACTGTTTTTT. Translated, it gives CASSPPDRVGEKLFF. Together with reference TRBV18 and TRBJ1-4, the CDR3 gives the full variable domain: NAGVMQNPRHLVRRRGQEARLRCSPMKGHSHVYWYRQLPEEGLKFMVYLQKENIIDESGMPKERFSAEFPKEGPSILRIQQVVRGDSAAYFCASSPPDRVGEKLFFGSGTQLSVL.

This chain connects TRBV4-1 to TRBJ2-5, with 11 bases identical to TRBD2. CDR3 length: 16 amino acids. Per the germline V gene, CDR1 is MGHRA and CDR2 is YSYEKL. Unmatched junction bases numbered 4, after V lost 4 bases and J lost 0 bases. In DNA, the CDR3 is TGCGCCAGCAGCCCATTACTAGCGGGAGACCAAGAGACCCAGTACTTC. Translation: CASSPLLAGDQETQYF.

The rearrangement joins TRBV7-2 to TRBJ2-1; 7 nucleotides match TRBD2. The CDR3 covers 16 residues. Germline V gene lookup returns CDR1 SGHTA and CDR2 FQGNSA. V shed 5 bases and J 7 bases; nucleotides not matched to a gene: 14. This CDR3 reads CASSPAGSRGVNEQFF. DNA for the CDR3: TGTGCCAGCAGCCCAGCGGGGAGCCGAGGGGTAAATGAGCAGTTCTTC. The full variable domain, with the rest looked up from reference TRBV7-2 and TRBJ2-1, is GAGVSQSPSNKVTEKGKDVELRCDPISGHTALYWYRQSLGQGLEFLIYFQGNSAPDKSGLPSDRFSAERTGGSVSTLTIQRTQQEDSAVYLCASSPAGSRGVNEQFFGPGTRLTVL.

The rearrangement joins TRBV5-6 to TRBJ2-2, with D possibly being TRBD2 (6 bases). V lost 5 bases and J 7 bases, leaving 21 bases between the germline ends. In germline, CDR1 is SGHDT, CDR2 YYEEEE. The CDR3 is 16 residues long. Written as DNA, the CDR3 is TGTGCCAGCAGTCCCTCGTGGGAGGCCCCGGGCGGGGAGCTGTTTTTT. Protein: CASSPSWEAPGGELFF. Full variable domain (rest looked up from reference TRBV5-6 and TRBJ2-2): DAGVTQSPTHLIKTRGQQVTLRCSPKSGHDTVSWYQQALGQGPQFIFQYYEEEERQRGNFPDRFSGHQFPNYSSELNVNALLLGDSALYLCASSPSWEAPGGELFFGEGSRLTVL.

In its sample, this clone was seen once. The V call is TRBV27, the J call TRBJ1-6, with D uncertain. Germline values: CDR1 MNHEY, CDR2 SMNVEV (reference sequence). The V end was cut by 5 bases, the J end by 6 bases, with 5 bases between. The CDR3 length is 12 residues. The CDR3 DNA is TGTGCCAGCAGTCCCCTTAATTCACCCCTCCACTTT. It is translated as CASSPLNSPLHF.

The V and J genes are TRBV5-6 and TRBJ2-7; perhaps D is TRBD1 or TRBD2 (5 bases each). Trimming cost V 3 bases and J 4 bases, with 11 bases left between them. Germline lookup yields CDR1 SGHDT and CDR2 YYEEEE. The CDR3 consists of 13 residues. As DNA, the CDR3 is TGTGCCAGCAGCTGGGGACCCCAATACGAGCAGTACTTC. This encodes CASSWGPQYEQYF.

The chain couples TRBV2 to TRBJ2-3, with D unclear. V was pared by 7 bases and J by 8 bases, with 19 bases between. Per germline, CDR1 SNHLY and CDR2 FYNNEI. This CDR3 is built from 14 residues. The CDR3 protein is CASIPTDLVGTQYF. CDR3 DNA sequence: TGTGCCAGCATCCCAACGGATTTAGTGGGTACGCAGTATTTT.

This sequence joins TRBV7-3 and TRBJ2-1, with 15 positions matching TRBD2. V was pared by 4 bases and J by 5 bases, with 6 bases of the junction left unmatched. Germline V lookup: CDR1 SGHTA, CDR2 FQGTGA. This CDR3 region has 17 residues. CDR3 in DNA: TGTGCCAGCAGCTCCGGGACTAGCGGGAGGACAAACAATGAGCAGTTCTTC. Translating it yields CASSSGTSGRTNNEQFF.

The chain links TRBV7-9 to TRBJ2-2; TRBD2 might be the D (6 bases). Trimming removed 1 base at V and 6 bases at J, with 9 bases between. The CDR3 length is 14 residues. The V gene's germline CDR1 is SEHNR and CDR2 FQNEAQ (reference sequence). The CDR3 loop is CASSLGGIPGELFF. CDR3 nucleotides: TGTGCCAGCAGCTTAGGCGGGATACCCGGGGAGCTGTTTTTT.

The rearrangement uses TRBV9 and TRBJ1-2; no firm D call. Germline CDR1 and CDR2: SGDLS and YYNGEE. V shed 4 bases and J shed 4 bases, with 20 bases lying between them. This CDR3 is built from 16 residues. The CDR3 here is CASSPSSGSIAYGYTF. For the CDR3, the DNA is TGTGCCAGCAGCCCTAGCTCAGGCTCTATTGCCTATGGCTACACCTTC.

The gene calls are TRBV9 and TRBJ1-4, with D possibly TRBD1 on 5 matching bases. V lost 0 bases, J lost 8 bases, and 14 bases lay in between. This CDR3 region has 15 residues. CDR1 is SGDLS, CDR2 YYNGEE, per germline. In DNA form, the CDR3 reads TGTGCCAGCAGCGTAGCTGGGGGAGGAGGGGAAAAACTGTTTTTT. It translates to CASSVAGGGGEKLFF.

This chain connects TRBV6-2 or TRBV6-3 to TRBJ1-5, with D perhaps TRBD1 (5 bases). V was cut by 6 bases and J by 5 bases, with 14 bases left in between. CDR1 is MNHEY, CDR2 SVGEGT, per germline. The CDR3 is made up of 14 amino acids. CDR3 in DNA: TGTGCCAGCAGCGACCGGGTGGGGGATCAGCCCCAGCATTTT. Protein: CASSDRVGDQPQHF.

J is TRBJ1-1 and V is TRBV11-2, with D perhaps matching TRBD1 (5 bases). With 1 base removed from V and 11 bases from J, the gap between germline ends came to 11 bases. The CDR3 has 12 residues. The V gene's germline CDR1 is SGHAT and CDR2 FQNNGV. CDR3 protein: CASSLGWDLAFF. For the CDR3, the DNA is TGTGCCAGCAGCTTAGGGTGGGACCTCGCTTTCTTT.

CDR3 nucleotides: TGTGCCAGCAGCTTACTTGGACAGGGGGCCTACAATGAGCAGTTCTTC. This encodes CASSLLGQGAYNEQFF. This chain links TRBV7-3 with TRBJ2-1; 10 bases match TRBD1. The V and J ends lost 2 bases and 2 bases, in that order; junction bases with no gene match: 3. Germline loops: CDR1 SGHTA, CDR2 FQGTGA. The CDR3 sequence is 16 residues long.

The rearrangement links TRBV28 to TRBJ2-2, with 15 bases identical to TRBD2. Trimming at V came to 6 bases and at J to 7 bases, leaving 6 bases not matched to a gene. This CDR3 contains 16 residues. CDR1 and CDR2 (germline): MDHEN, SYDVKM. The CDR3 reads CASSSGLAGGIGELFF. In nucleotides, the CDR3 is TGTGCCAGCAGCTCAGGACTAGCGGGAGGGATCGGGGAGCTGTTTTTT.